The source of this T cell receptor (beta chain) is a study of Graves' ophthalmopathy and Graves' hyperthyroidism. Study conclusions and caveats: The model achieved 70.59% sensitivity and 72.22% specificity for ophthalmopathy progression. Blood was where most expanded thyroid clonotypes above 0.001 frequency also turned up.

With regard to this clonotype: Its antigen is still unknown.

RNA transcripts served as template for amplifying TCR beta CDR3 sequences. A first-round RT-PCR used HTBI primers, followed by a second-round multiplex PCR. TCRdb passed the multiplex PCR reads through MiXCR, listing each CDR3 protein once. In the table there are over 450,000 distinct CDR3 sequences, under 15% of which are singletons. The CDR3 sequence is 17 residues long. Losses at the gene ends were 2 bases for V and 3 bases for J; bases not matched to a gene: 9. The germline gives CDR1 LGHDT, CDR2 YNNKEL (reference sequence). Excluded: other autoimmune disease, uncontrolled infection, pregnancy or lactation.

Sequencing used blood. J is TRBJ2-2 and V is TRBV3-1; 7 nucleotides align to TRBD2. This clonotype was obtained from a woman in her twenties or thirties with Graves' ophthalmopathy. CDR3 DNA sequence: TGTGCCAGCAGCCAAAACTGGGGGACTACTGACACCGGGGAGCTGTTTTTT. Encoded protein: CASSQNWGTTDTGELFF. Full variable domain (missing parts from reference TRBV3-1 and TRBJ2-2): DTAVSQTPKYLVTQMGNDKSIKCEQNLGHDTMYWYKQDSKKFLKIMFSYNNKELIINETVPNRFSPKSPDKAHLNLHINSLELGDSAVYFCASSQNWGTTDTGELFFGEGSRLTVL.